This T cell receptor beta chain was recovered during a study of cytomegalovirus exposure and HLA in healthy donors. Study as a whole: Early on, a data release was issued that held roughly 84 million unique TCRs from HLA-typed donors. Whole-study results and caveats: HLA alleles showed associations with fewer than 20,000 TCR beta sequences in a later analysis, at a 0.05 false discovery rate. Across all donors, roughly uniform sequencing depth was an assumption of the presence/absence analyses.

The length of the CDR3 is 13 residues. CDR1 is KGHSH and CDR2 is LQKENI in the germline V gene. V was trimmed by 3 bases and J by 1 base, leaving 6 bases between them. The PCR was carried out with 60 Vbeta primers and 13 Jbeta primers. Clones were sequenced by immunoSEQ multiplex PCR, and TCRdb holds only the in-frame ones, with some missing. The sample's table shows 150,000 to 200,000 clones. Details on this clone: The antigen remains unidentified.

Healthy donors of bone marrow made up the group. Sequences were obtained from PBMCs. This clonotype was sampled from a woman aged 55-70 years in good health and CMV-seronegative. The chain has TRBV18 and TRBJ2-5; D gene uncertain. CDR3 DNA sequence: TGTGCCAGCTCACCTCTAGTCCAAGAGACCCAGTACTTC. It translates to CASSPLVQETQYF. The full variable domain, in which reference TRBV18 and TRBJ2-5 provide the parts outside the CDR3, is NAGVMQNPRHLVRRRGQEARLRCSPMKGHSHVYWYRQLPEEGLKFMVYLQKENIIDESGMPKERFSAEFPKEGPSILRIQQVVRGDSAAYFCASSPLVQETQYFGPGTRLLVL.